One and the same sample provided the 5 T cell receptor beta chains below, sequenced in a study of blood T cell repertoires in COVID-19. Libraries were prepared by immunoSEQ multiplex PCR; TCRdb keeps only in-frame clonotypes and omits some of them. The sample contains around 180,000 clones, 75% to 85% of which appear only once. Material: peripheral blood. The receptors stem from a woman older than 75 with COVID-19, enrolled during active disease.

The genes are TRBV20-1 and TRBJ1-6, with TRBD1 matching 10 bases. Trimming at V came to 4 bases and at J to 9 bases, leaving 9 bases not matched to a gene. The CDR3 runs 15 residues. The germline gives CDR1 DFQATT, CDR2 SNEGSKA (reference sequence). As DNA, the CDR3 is TGCAGTGCTATTGAATGGGACAGGGGAGTTTCACCCCTCCACTTT. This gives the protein CSAIEWDRGVSPLHF.

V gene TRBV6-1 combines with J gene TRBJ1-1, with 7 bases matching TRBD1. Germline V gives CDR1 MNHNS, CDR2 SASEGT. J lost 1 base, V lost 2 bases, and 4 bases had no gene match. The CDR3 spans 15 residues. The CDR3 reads CASSETGTENTEAFF. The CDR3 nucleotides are TGTGCCAGCAGTGAAACCGGGACAGAGAACACTGAAGCTTTCTTT.

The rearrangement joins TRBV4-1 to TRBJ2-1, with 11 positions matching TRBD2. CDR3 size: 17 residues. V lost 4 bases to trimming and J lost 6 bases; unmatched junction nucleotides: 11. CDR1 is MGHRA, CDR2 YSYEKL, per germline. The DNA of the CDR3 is TGCGCCAGCAGCCGAGAGGGACTAGCGGTCCTGGGCAATGAGCAGTTCTTC. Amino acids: CASSREGLAVLGNEQFF.

In DNA, the CDR3 is TGTGCCAGCAGCCATCCACAGGGGGCCAAGACCTATGGCTACACCTTC. Translating it yields CASSHPQGAKTYGYTF. The chain has TRBV3-1 (or the pseudogene TRBV3-2) and TRBJ1-2; 9 positions match TRBD1. V was pared by 3 bases and J by 4 bases, with 9 bases of the junction left unmatched. Germline V gene lookup returns CDR1 LGHDT and CDR2 YNNKEL (reference sequence). The CDR3 loop spans 16 amino acids.

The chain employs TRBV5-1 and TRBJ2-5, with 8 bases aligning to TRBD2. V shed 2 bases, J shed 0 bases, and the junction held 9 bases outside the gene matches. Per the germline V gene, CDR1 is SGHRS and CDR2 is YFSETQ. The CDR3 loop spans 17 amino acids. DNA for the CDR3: TGCGCCAGCAGCTTCGGAGTAGCGGGGATGTACCAAGAGACCCAGTACTTC. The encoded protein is CASSFGVAGMYQETQYF.